Each of the 19 T cell receptor beta chains below was sequenced from the same sample in a study of blood T cell repertoires in COVID-19. TCRdb keeps only in-frame clones here, not all; method: immunoSEQ multiplex PCR. The profile shows approximately 170,000 clones, 82% of them singletons. The sample comprised peripheral blood. These receptor sequences come from an elderly woman with active or convalescent COVID-19.

This clone has only one observation. The chain is built from TRBV10-1 and TRBJ2-2; 9 bases agree with TRBD1. CDR1 and CDR2 (germline): WNHNN, SYGVQD (reference sequence). V dropped 4 bases and J dropped 5; count of bases not matched to a gene: 5. The CDR3 has 15 amino acids. CDR3 loop: CASSVRQGGTGELFF. CDR3 sequence (DNA): TGCGCCAGCAGTGTTCGACAGGGGGGGACCGGGGAGCTGTTTTTT.

The chain is built from TRBV5-4 and TRBJ2-7; tentatively, D is TRBD2 (6 bases). Between the trimmed V and J ends, which lost 2 bases and 0 bases, there was a span of 15 bases. Germline values: CDR1 SGHNT, CDR2 YYREEE (reference sequence). The CDR3 is made up of 16 amino acids. CDR3 bases: TGTGCCAGCAGCTTCGGGGGACTGAAAAGCTCCTACGAGCAGTACTTC. It specifies CASSFGGLKSSYEQYF.

The chain couples TRBV28 to TRBJ1-5, with D unresolved. From germline, CDR1 is MDHEN and CDR2 SYDVKM. Trimming took off 7 bases at V and 4 bases at J, with 5 bases between the two ends. CDR3 length: 11 amino acids. CDR3 in amino acids: CASTSNQPQHF. The CDR3 region has the DNA TGTGCCAGCACCAGTAATCAGCCCCAGCATTTT.

J is TRBJ1-4 and V is TRBV19; TRBD1 matches 10 bases. J lost 8 bases, V lost 7 bases, and 10 bases had no gene match. This CDR3 is built from 15 residues. CDR1 is LNHDA, CDR2 SQIVND, per germline (reference sequence). The CDR3 loop is CASTPTGTGEEKLFF. CDR3 in DNA: TGTGCCAGTACACCGACCGGGACAGGGGAGGAAAAACTGTTTTTT.

This CDR3 is CASSLMASAQYNEQFF. The CDR3 DNA sequence: TGTGCCAGCAGCTTGATGGCTAGCGCTCAATACAATGAGCAGTTCTTC. The chain links TRBV5-4 to TRBJ2-1, with a weak D call TRBD2 (6 bases). Trimming cost V 1 base and J 4 bases, with 15 bases left between them. The CDR3 contains 16 residues. The germline V gene encodes CDR1 SGHNT and CDR2 YYREEE (reference sequence).

V gene TRBV6-5 combines with J gene TRBJ1-1; D remains unclear. The V gene lost 5 bases and the J gene lost 0 bases, with 13 bases spanning the gap. Germline V gene sequence: CDR1 MNHEY, CDR2 SVGAGI. The CDR3 is 15 residues long. In DNA form, the CDR3 reads TGTGCCAGCAGTCCCCAGCGGGAGATGAACACTGAAGCTTTCTTT. Amino acid sequence: CASSPQREMNTEAFF.

The rearrangement joins TRBV7-8 to TRBJ2-7; 10 bases match TRBD2. This CDR3 contains 14 residues. Trimming cost V 4 bases and J 6 bases; bases outside gene matches: 6. CDR1 is SGHVS, CDR2 FQNEAQ, per germline. CDR3 nucleotide sequence: TGTGCCAGCAGCTGGGCTAGCGGGAGAGGCGAGCAGTACTTC. It yields the protein CASSWASGRGEQYF. Based on the CDR3 plus reference TRBV7-8 and TRBJ2-7, the full variable domain is GAGVSQSPRYKVAKRGQDVALRCDPISGHVSLFWYQQALGQGPEFLTYFQNEAQLDKSGLPSDRFFAERPEGSVSTLKIQRTQQEDSAVYLCASSWASGRGEQYFGPGTRLTVT.

This clone was detected a few times. J is TRBJ2-2 and V is TRBV6-1; TRBD1 is a possible D gene (6 bases). CDR1 and CDR2 from the germline V gene are MNHNS and SASEGT. The length of the CDR3 is 15 residues. V lost 2 bases to trimming and J lost 4 bases, with 11 bases between them. The CDR3 is CASSEWTDLTGELFF. CDR3 coding DNA: TGTGCCAGCAGTGAATGGACAGACCTCACCGGGGAGCTGTTTTTT.

This chain links TRBV5-1 with TRBJ1-1, with a tentative D call TRBD1 (5 bases). V was clipped by 1 base and J by 2 bases, with 9 bases between them. CDR1 is SGHRS, CDR2 YFSETQ, per germline. The CDR3 contains 14 residues. In DNA form, the CDR3 reads TGCGCCAGCAGCTTGACAGGCGTTAACACTGAAGCTTTCTTT. This gives the protein CASSLTGVNTEAFF.

The V gene is TRBV2, the J gene TRBJ1-4, with 7 bases that match TRBD1. The V gene's germline CDR1 is SNHLY and CDR2 FYNNEI. J was trimmed by 1 base and V by 7 bases; bases with no gene match: 3. CDR3 length: 14 amino acids. Here the CDR3 DNA reads TGTGCCAGCAATAGACAGGGAACTAATGAAAAACTGTTTTTT. Protein product: CASNRQGTNEKLFF.

V usage is TRBV5-1 and J usage is TRBJ2-7; perhaps TRBD1 as D (6 bases). With 0 bases removed from V and 6 bases from J, the gap between germline ends came to 13 bases. Germline V gene lookup returns CDR1 SGHRS and CDR2 YFSETQ. The CDR3 extends over 14 amino acids. CDR3 in DNA: TGCGCCAGCAGCTTGGACAGGGCTTACGGCGAGCAGTACTTC. This codes for CASSLDRAYGEQYF. Supplemented by reference TRBV5-1 and TRBJ2-7, the full variable domain reads KAGVTQTPRYLIKTRGQQVTLSCSPISGHRSVSWYQQTPGQGLQFLFEYFSETQRNKGNFPGRFSGRQFSNSRSEMNVSTLELGDSALYLCASSLDRAYGEQYFGPGTRLTVT.

This clone was seen a single time. The chain couples TRBV7-3 to TRBJ1-1; the D gene is possibly TRBD1 (6 bases). From germline, CDR1 is SGHTA and CDR2 FQGTGA. This CDR3 contains 14 residues. V lost 4 bases and J 5 bases, leaving 14 bases between the germline ends. DNA for the CDR3: TGTGCCAGCAGCTACCAGGGGAGGGAGACTGAAGCTTTCTTT. Amino acid sequence: CASSYQGRETEAFF.

The V and J genes are TRBV5-6 and TRBJ1-1, with a tentative D call TRBD1 (5 bases). This CDR3 is built from 15 residues. V was trimmed by 5 bases and J by 0 bases, leaving 14 bases between them. Germline loops: CDR1 SGHDT, CDR2 YYEEEE. The CDR3 reads CASRRGLGMNTEAFF. CDR3 sequence (DNA): TGTGCCAGCAGGCGGGGCCTCGGGATGAACACTGAAGCTTTCTTT.

This rearrangement joins TRBV12-3 or TRBV12-4 to TRBJ1-2, with D perhaps TRBD1 (5 bases). Trimming took 4 bases from V and 5 from J, leaving 11 bases between them. This CDR3 spans 13 amino acids. The CDR3: CASSSNQGYGYTF. CDR3 sequence (DNA): TGTGCCAGCAGTTCCAATCAGGGTTATGGCTACACCTTC.

This clone has only one observation. The chain couples TRBV5-6 to TRBJ2-3; 7 bases align to TRBD2. This CDR3 contains 14 residues. The germline V gene has CDR1 SGHDT and CDR2 YYEEEE. V lost 2 bases and J lost 8; bases outside the gene matches: 8. CDR3 bases: TGTGCCAGCAGCTTAAGACTAGCAATCACTACGCAGTATTTT. The encoded protein is CASSLRLAITTQYF.

This chain joins TRBV5-1 and TRBJ2-7; tentative D call: TRBD2 (5 bases). Deletions cut 2 bases from V and 3 bases from J, with 9 bases between. This CDR3 is built from 13 residues. Germline CDR1 reads SGHRS; CDR2 reads YFSETQ. The CDR3 reads CASSFGMNYEQYF. CDR3 in DNA: TGCGCCAGCAGCTTCGGGATGAACTACGAGCAGTACTTC.

The genes are TRBV28 and TRBJ1-2; D uncertain. The CDR3 totals 12 residues. V was pared by 3 bases and J by 4 bases, with 6 bases between. Germline assignment: CDR1 MDHEN and CDR2 SYDVKM. The CDR3 protein is CASSLRVYGYTF. Written as DNA, the CDR3 is TGTGCCAGCAGTTTGAGAGTCTATGGCTACACCTTC.

V usage is TRBV19 and J usage is TRBJ2-4; 7 bases agree with TRBD1. Germline V gene sequence: CDR1 LNHDA, CDR2 SQIVND (reference sequence). V lost 4 bases and J lost 7; bases outside the gene matches: 7. CDR3 length equals 14 residues. CDR3 bases: TGTGCCAGTAGTACAGGGGGAGTTCCCAACATTCAGTACTTC. Amino acids: CASSTGGVPNIQYF.

This clone showed up just a few times. The chain couples TRBV19 to TRBJ2-5; D is possibly TRBD1 (5 bases). Trimming stripped 3 bases from V and 3 bases from J, with 11 bases between. CDR3 length equals 14 residues. From germline, CDR1 is LNHDA and CDR2 SQIVND (reference sequence). The CDR3 sequence: CASSIGGAEETQYF. CDR3 sequence (DNA): TGTGCCAGTAGTATTGGTGGGGCCGAAGAGACCCAGTACTTC.